This T cell receptor (beta chain) was captured in a study of siplizumab effects on memory and regulatory T cells. A word on this clone: What it recognizes is unknown.

Per sample, approximately 100,000 TCR templates were assayed. Clones were sequenced by immunoSEQ multiplex PCR, and TCRdb holds only the in-frame ones, with some missing. The data hold some 70,000 clones, with over 70% observed a single time. V trimming: 0 bases; J trimming: 8 bases; junction bases outside the gene matches: 3. Germline V gives CDR1 GTSNPN, CDR2 SVGIG (reference sequence). This CDR3 region has 12 residues. General study points: The alloresponse seemed to draw substantially on naive T cells, which appeared more diverse than memory cells. Relative to controls at 25% to 30%, mappable alloreactive CD4+ clones exhibited a mean Treg-derived proportion of less than 70% with siplizumab. The authors could not assign a naive or memory phenotype to roughly 75-96% of proliferating CD4+ or CD8+ clones.

V is TRBV30 and J is TRBJ2-7; 8 positions agree with TRBD2. Sequenced material: Tregs sorted from blood. This receptor was taken from a human donor in good health. The CDR3 sequence: CAWSVGGVKQYF. The CDR3 coding sequence is TGTGCCTGGAGTGTCGGGGGGGTTAAGCAGTACTTC.